A single sample gave rise to the 5 T cell receptor beta chains below, sequenced in a study of blood T cell repertoires in COVID-19. Some clones are missing from TCRdb's copy, which holds only in-frame ones; the method was immunoSEQ multiplex PCR. Of under 250,000 clones listed, around 84% are singletons. The sequenced material came from peripheral blood. The receptors shown here come from a man in his fifties with active or convalescent COVID-19.

The chain recombines TRBV11-3 with TRBJ2-5; 8 bases map to TRBD2. This CDR3 has 16 amino acids. The V gene's germline CDR1 is SGHNT and CDR2 YENEEA. V shed 5 bases, J shed 0 bases, and the junction held 8 bases outside the gene matches. CDR3 nucleotide sequence: TGTGCCAGCAGCCCGCGGGGGGCGGGAGACCAAGAGACCCAGTACTTC. This translates into CASSPRGAGDQETQYF.

This sequence joins TRBV18 and TRBJ2-1; 8 positions agree with TRBD2. This CDR3 is built from 16 residues. Germline-derived CDR1 and CDR2 are KGHSH and LQKENI. J gave up 5 bases and V 3 bases, and 9 bases lay outside the gene matches. CDR3 DNA: TGTGCCAGCTCACCTTTTACCGGGGGGGCCAACAATGAGCAGTTCTTC. Its protein product is CASSPFTGGANNEQFF.

The chain couples TRBV2 to TRBJ1-2; tentatively, D is TRBD1 (6 bases). The germline gives CDR1 SNHLY, CDR2 FYNNEI. V dropped 6 bases and J dropped 4 bases, with 15 bases sitting between them. The CDR3 covers 14 residues. The CDR3 is CASRPDRNLYGYTF. In DNA, the CDR3 is TGTGCCAGCAGACCCGACAGGAACCTCTATGGCTACACCTTC.

The chain carries TRBV19 and TRBJ1-5; D is uncertain. V was shortened by 1 base and J by 1 base, with 11 bases between the two germline ends. The CDR3 is 16 residues long. Germline V CDR1 and CDR2: LNHDA, SQIVND (reference sequence). Here the CDR3 DNA reads TGTGCCAGTAGTATAGTTCCCAGAACAAGCAATCAGCCCCAGCATTTT. This codes for CASSIVPRTSNQPQHF.

This chain uses TRBV9 with TRBJ2-1; maybe TRBD1 (5 bases). The CDR3 contains 13 residues. Germline V gene data show CDR1 as SGDLS and CDR2 as YYNGEE. V lost 3 bases and J lost 4, with 8 bases in between. CDR3 sequence: CASSGRQYNEQFF. CDR3 DNA sequence: TGTGCCAGCAGCGGGCGACAGTACAATGAGCAGTTCTTC.